This TCR beta chain was captured in a study of cytomegalovirus exposure and HLA in healthy donors. Study conclusions and caveats: In a later analysis, at a false discovery rate of 0.05, 16,951 TCR beta sequences were associated with HLA alleles. With later analysis, a missense DCLRE1C variant became linked to TCR beta V- and J-gene trimming. Reports indicate that TCR beta sequences accurately predicted the HLA-A and HLA-B alleles of most subjects.

PCR employed 60 Vbeta and 13 Jbeta primers. Sequencing used immunoSEQ multiplex PCR; TCRdb keeps in-frame clones, though not all of them. The sample consists of more than 95,000 clones, 70% to 80% of them appearing once. As to this clone: Antigen specificity is unknown.

The CDR3 totals 15 residues. CDR1 and CDR2 (germline): GTSNPN, SVGIG (reference sequence). Trimming removed 0 bases from V and 2 bases from J, with 11 bases in between. Samples came from healthy bone marrow donors. What was sequenced was PBMCs. The origin of this receptor is a woman aged 45-65 years in good health and CMV-seropositive. This rearrangement joins TRBV30 to TRBJ1-5; D may be TRBD1 (5 bases). The DNA of the CDR3 is TGTGCCTGGAGTGTAGTGGGGGGAGGCAATCAGCCCCAGCATTTT. Its protein product is CAWSVVGGGNQPQHF. The full variable domain, its missing parts supplied by reference TRBV30 and TRBJ1-5, is SQTIHQWPATLVQPVGSPLSLECTVEGTSNPNLYWYRQAAGRGLQLLFYSVGIGQISSEVPQNLSASRPQDRQFILSSKKLLLSDSGFYLCAWSVVGGGNQPQHFGDGTRLSIL.